A single sample is the source of the 27 T cell receptor beta chains below, sequenced in a study of T cell responses to AZD1222 COVID-19 vaccine. TCRdb keeps only in-frame clones here, not all; method: immunoSEQ multiplex PCR. Of about 110,000 clones listed, around nine tenths are singletons. The sequencing used peripheral blood, collected on day 0 of AZD1222 vaccination. The receptors were gathered from an adult in good health.

The rearrangement uses TRBV14 and TRBJ1-6, with a possible D match to TRBD1 (5 bases). Deletions cut 3 bases from V and 4 bases from J, with 16 bases between. The CDR3 spans 17 residues. The germline CDR1 and CDR2 sequences are SGHDN and FVKESK. CDR3 coding DNA: TGTGCCAGCAGCCATTCAAGGGACCGAGCGTATAATTCACCCCTCCACTTT. Translation: CASSHSRDRAYNSPLHF.

The chain couples TRBV6-2 or TRBV6-3 to TRBJ2-2; D not certain. With 4 bases removed from V and 5 bases from J, the gap between germline ends came to 17 bases. The CDR3 consists of 16 residues. Germline lookup yields CDR1 MNHEY and CDR2 SVGEGT. In DNA, the CDR3 is TGTGCCAGCAGTTCCCCCAAACGCGGACCGACCGGGGAGCTGTTTTTT. Its protein is CASSSPKRGPTGELFF.

The CDR3: CASSRAFGGAYEQYV. For the CDR3, the DNA is TGTGCCAGCAGCCGGGCCTTCGGGGGCGCCTACGAGCAGTACGTC. The chain uses TRBV11-2 and TRBJ2-7; D could derive from TRBD1 or TRBD2 (6 bases each). The CDR3 contains 15 residues. Germline lookup yields CDR1 SGHAT and CDR2 FQNNGV. Trimming stripped 5 bases from V and 2 bases from J, with 16 bases between.

The chain joins TRBV6-5 to TRBJ1-1; D not certain. This CDR3 spans 14 amino acids. The V and J ends lost 6 bases and 4 bases respectively, with 15 bases between them. CDR1 is MNHEY, CDR2 SVGAGI, per germline. The CDR3: CASRNSGGGTEAFF. CDR3 coding DNA: TGTGCCAGCAGAAACTCCGGAGGTGGCACTGAAGCTTTCTTT.

This sequence joins TRBV7-3 and TRBJ1-2; perhaps TRBD1 as D (5 bases). This CDR3 contains 15 residues. V was pared by 5 bases and J by 8 bases, with 21 bases between. Germline loops: CDR1 SGHTA, CDR2 FQGTGA. The CDR3 loop is CASSPQGQSLGGYTF. In DNA, the CDR3 is TGTGCCAGCAGCCCCCAGGGCCAGTCTTTGGGCGGCTACACCTTC.

This chain links TRBV27 with TRBJ1-2; D gene uncertain. CDR3 length: 14 amino acids. Germline lookup yields CDR1 MNHEY and CDR2 SMNVEV (reference sequence). The V and J ends lost 3 bases and 1 base respectively, with 9 bases between them. The CDR3 region is CASSFAGHNYGYTF. In nucleotides, the CDR3 is TGTGCCAGCAGTTTCGCGGGTCATAACTATGGCTACACCTTC.

The V call is TRBV2, the J call TRBJ2-2; TRBD2 matches 7 bases. Trimming cost V 6 bases and J 4 bases; bases outside gene matches: 5. The CDR3 has 14 residues. CDR1 and CDR2 from the germline V gene are SNHLY and FYNNEI. Written as DNA, the CDR3 is TGTGCCAGCAGGCGAGCTAGCGGCACCGGGGAGCTGTTTTTT. This encodes CASRRASGTGELFF.

The chain employs TRBV6-2 or TRBV6-3 and TRBJ1-5; possible D gene TRBD1, 5 bases. The germline V gene has CDR1 MNHEY and CDR2 SVGEGT. This CDR3 spans 15 amino acids. V dropped 6 bases and J dropped 3 bases, with 15 bases sitting between them. The CDR3 DNA reads as TGTGCCAGCAGCGATGACGCAGGGCTCAATCAGCCCCAGCATTTT. Its protein is CASSDDAGLNQPQHF.

The CDR3 region is CASSLGQGSGEQYF. The DNA of the CDR3 is TGTGCCAGCAGCTTAGGACAGGGGTCGGGCGAGCAGTACTTC. The rearrangement links TRBV7-8 to TRBJ2-7; TRBD1 agrees at 8 bases. The CDR3 loop spans 14 amino acids. The ends lost 1 base at V and 6 bases at J; junction bases unmatched: 5. The germline V gene encodes CDR1 SGHVS and CDR2 FQNEAQ.

The chain recombines TRBV7-8 with TRBJ2-1; either TRBD1 or TRBD2 may fit D (6 bases each). Per germline, CDR1 SGHVS and CDR2 FQNEAQ. The V gene lost 4 bases and the J gene lost 6 bases, with 13 bases spanning the gap. This CDR3 region has 14 residues. In nucleotides, the CDR3 is TGTGCCAGCAGCTCCGGAGGAGGGGGCAATGAGCAGTTCTTC. It specifies CASSSGGGGNEQFF.

This clone occurred once. V is TRBV2 and J is TRBJ1-1; maybe TRBD1 (5 bases). The germline V and J ends were trimmed by 6 bases and 0 bases, with 11 bases remaining between them. Germline CDR1 and CDR2: SNHLY and FYNNEI. The CDR3 covers 14 residues. The CDR3 DNA reads as TGTGCCAGCAGGAGGGACTCCGTGAACACTGAAGCTTTCTTT. It translates to CASRRDSVNTEAFF. The full variable domain, in which reference TRBV2 and TRBJ1-1 provide the parts outside the CDR3, is EPEVTQTPSHQVTQMGQEVILRCVPISNHLYFYWYRQILGQKVEFLVSFYNNEISEKSEIFDDQFSVERPDGSNFTLKIRSTKLEDSAMYFCASRRDSVNTEAFFGQGTRLTVV.

This clone showed up just once. The chain employs TRBV29-1 and TRBJ2-7; 13 nucleotides align to TRBD2. The CDR3 length is 14 residues. Germline V gene sequence: CDR1 SQVTM, CDR2 ANQGSEA. V shed 6 bases, J shed 4 bases, and the junction held 6 bases outside the gene matches. The CDR3, as DNA: TGCAGCGTCCTGGAGGGACTAGCGGGGTACGAGCAGTACTTC. As protein: CSVLEGLAGYEQYF.

CDR3 amino acids: CASSSQTRGNEKLFF. CDR3 in DNA: TGTGCCAGCAGCTCCCAGACGAGAGGAAATGAAAAACTGTTTTTT. V gene TRBV7-2 combines with J gene TRBJ1-4; D gene ambiguous. V gave up 4 bases and J gave up 5 bases, with 14 bases separating them. Germline V gene data show CDR1 as SGHTA and CDR2 as FQGNSA. This CDR3 has 15 amino acids.

The genes are TRBV7-3 and TRBJ1-2; TRBD1 might be the D (5 bases). Trimming left V 5 bases short and J 7 bases short, with 14 bases between. This CDR3 is built from 13 residues. The V gene's germline CDR1 is SGHTA and CDR2 FQGTGA. The CDR3 spells CASSASRGGGYTF. The DNA of the CDR3 is TGTGCCAGCAGCGCAAGTCGCGGGGGTGGCTACACCTTC.

This clone turned up a few times. V usage is TRBV7-3 and J usage is TRBJ1-1; no clear D gene. Trimming left V 2 bases short and J 4 bases short, with 11 bases between. Germline loops: CDR1 SGHTA, CDR2 FQGTGA. This CDR3 region has 14 residues. CDR3 residues: CASSLAGLSTEAFF. CDR3 DNA sequence: TGTGCCAGCAGCTTAGCGGGGTTGTCCACTGAAGCTTTCTTT.

This chain uses TRBV28 with TRBJ2-7, with D possibly being TRBD2 (5 bases). Germline CDR1 MDHEN, CDR2 SYDVKM. CDR3 length: 15 amino acids. The germline V and J ends were trimmed by 6 bases and 3 bases, with 18 bases remaining between them. The CDR3 DNA reads as TGTGCCAGCAGCCTCCGGGGTACAGTGGGCTACGAGCAGTACGTC. Protein product: CASSLRGTVGYEQYV.

This clone appeared once. The V gene is TRBV28, the J gene TRBJ1-3, with D hard to call. The CDR3 has 16 amino acids. With 6 bases removed from V and 4 bases from J, the gap between germline ends came to 19 bases. Germline CDR1 and CDR2: MDHEN and SYDVKM. The CDR3 region is CASRPSGRASGNTIYF. The CDR3 DNA reads TGTGCCAGCAGGCCAAGCGGGCGGGCTTCAGGAAACACCATATATTTT.

The chain couples TRBV5-5 to TRBJ1-1; the D is unclear. The germline CDR1 and CDR2 sequences are SGHKS and YYEKEE (reference sequence). Between the trimmed V and J ends, which lost 8 bases and 8 bases, there was a span of 16 bases. CDR3 length equals 12 residues. The CDR3 protein is CASAARQQEAFF. The DNA for the CDR3 is TGTGCCAGTGCAGCCCGGCAACAAGAAGCTTTCTTT.

The V and J genes are TRBV25-1 and TRBJ2-1, with TRBD1 as a possible D gene (6 bases). Looked up from germline, CDR1 is MGHDK and CDR2 is SYGVNS. This CDR3 contains 14 residues. Between the trimmed V and J ends, which lost 5 bases and 2 bases, there was a span of 10 bases. CDR3: CASSIGQTYNEQFF. The DNA of the CDR3 is TGTGCCAGCAGTATAGGACAGACCTACAATGAGCAGTTCTTC.

J is TRBJ2-2 and V is TRBV25-1; D is possibly TRBD1 (5 bases). The germline gives CDR1 MGHDK, CDR2 SYGVNS. This CDR3 region has 18 residues. Deletions cut 1 base from V and 5 bases from J, with 20 bases between. CDR3 in DNA: TGTGCCAGCAGTGAATGGACCGACAGAACTACACCTACCGGGGAGCTGTTTTTT. Translated, it gives CASSEWTDRTTPTGELFF.

The rearrangement joins TRBV4-3 to TRBJ2-1, with D perhaps TRBD1 or TRBD2 (5 bases each). Germline values: CDR1 LGHNA, CDR2 YSLEER. CDR3 length: 14 amino acids. The ends were cut back, 0 bases at V and 5 bases at J, with 8 bases in the middle. CDR3 sequence (DNA): TGCGCCAGCAGCCAAGATCGAGGGGACAATGAGCAGTTCTTC. It translates to CASSQDRGDNEQFF.

The V gene is TRBV28, the J gene TRBJ1-2; 7 bases align to TRBD1. V was clipped by 3 bases and J by 1 base; unmatched bases: 5. Looked up from germline, CDR1 is MDHEN and CDR2 is SYDVKM. This CDR3 spans 15 amino acids. The CDR3 DNA reads as TGTGCCAGCAGTTTTGTAGGGGGCTATAACTATGGCTACACCTTC. As protein: CASSFVGGYNYGYTF.

The rearrangement links TRBV6-6 to TRBJ1-5, with D possibly being TRBD1 (6 bases). The CDR3 loop spans 16 amino acids. Trimming removed 0 bases from V and 3 bases from J, with 12 bases in between. The germline V gene has CDR1 MNHNY and CDR2 SVGAGI (reference sequence). CDR3 residues: CASSYSEQGPNQPQHF. The CDR3, as DNA: TGTGCCAGCAGTTACTCGGAACAGGGACCCAATCAGCCCCAGCATTTT.

The V and J genes are TRBV10-3 and TRBJ2-3; unclear D gene. This CDR3 has 13 residues. Looked up from germline, CDR1 is ENHRY and CDR2 is SYGVKD. Trimming left V 3 bases short and J 0 bases short, with 4 bases between. The chain's CDR3 is CAISDSSTDTQYF. In nucleotides, the CDR3 is TGTGCCATCAGTGATAGCAGCACAGATACGCAGTATTTT.

Turning to this clone: Germline and junction disagree at one end, which may indicate a read error. The chain has TRBV2 and TRBJ2-1; 8 bases are shared with TRBD1. Looked up from germline, CDR1 is SNHLY and CDR2 is FYNNEI. This CDR3 has 12 amino acids. The CDR3 nucleotides read TGTGCCAGCAGTGAAGCGATGACAGGGGCGATCTTC. It encodes CASSEAMTGAIF.

CDR3 sequence: CASSRSGASTDTQYF. DNA of the CDR3: TGTGCCAGCAGCAGAAGCGGGGCGTCCACAGATACGCAGTATTTT. The chain is built from TRBV25-1 and TRBJ2-3, with 7 nucleotides matching TRBD2. The junction had 8 bases not matched to a gene; V was cut back by 6 bases and J by 2 bases. The germline CDR1 and CDR2 sequences are MGHDK and SYGVNS. The CDR3 totals 15 residues.

The chain links TRBV19 to TRBJ1-2; D remains unclear. CDR1 and CDR2 from the germline V gene are LNHDA and SQIVND (reference sequence). The CDR3 sequence is 14 residues long. Trimming pared 7 bases from V and 2 bases from J, leaving 14 bases between. CDR3 nucleotides: TGTGCCAGTAACGGAGACCGCCCCAACTATGGCTACACCTTC. Translated, it gives CASNGDRPNYGYTF.